The 17 T cell receptor beta chains in this list originate from one sample, sequenced in a study of shared clonotypes between healthy human individuals (TCRdb year 2020). Library preparation was by the immunoSEQ multiplex PCR assay. Sourced from immuneACCESS, this table was stored by TCRdb with only in-frame sequences that have V and J called. A share of the clones is absent; for the studies checked, an unresolved V gene accounts for under half, and the remainder has no known explanation. In all, the sample holds about 680,000 clones, and around 72% of those were seen once. The top ten hold under 2% of the sample. Sequencing was performed on memory CD4+ T cells sorted from blood. The cell subset or site label of this sample denotes: CD45RA-negative fraction. The source is a woman in her twenties or thirties in good health.

This clone appeared many times. The V and J genes are TRBV2 and TRBJ2-1; 10 bases line up with TRBD2. Germline V gene sequence: CDR1 SNHLY, CDR2 FYNNEI. The CDR3 totals 15 residues. V was clipped by 1 base and J by 7 bases; unmatched bases: 4. The CDR3 region is CASSEEREGLNEQFF. The CDR3 region has the DNA TGTGCCAGCAGTGAAGAGCGGGAGGGATTGAATGAGCAGTTCTTC.

This sequence joins TRBV28 and TRBJ2-2, with unresolved D. Germline-derived CDR1 and CDR2 are MDHEN and SYDVKM. This CDR3 is 12 amino acids long. V gave up 6 bases and J gave up 7 bases, with 9 bases separating them. The CDR3 region is CASSAVVGELFF. CDR3 bases: TGTGCCAGCAGCGCAGTAGTCGGGGAGCTGTTTTTT.

This clone was counted between two and nine times. The chain carries TRBV7-3 and TRBJ2-1, with 9 bases lining up with TRBD2. CDR1 and CDR2 from the germline V gene are SGHTA and FQGTGA. V lost 3 bases to trimming and J lost 4 bases; unmatched junction nucleotides: 7. This CDR3 has 16 residues. The DNA of the CDR3 is TGTGCCAGCAGCTTGATGGAGCGGGAGGTATACAATGAGCAGTTCTTC. It yields the protein CASSLMEREVYNEQFF.

The genes are TRBV6-1 and TRBJ1-2, with D perhaps matching TRBD1 (6 bases). The CDR3 runs 14 residues. With 7 bases removed from V and 2 bases from J, the gap between germline ends came to 14 bases. In germline, CDR1 is MNHNS, CDR2 SASEGT. CDR3 nucleotides: TGTGCCAGCACCCAAAATACAGGGAACTATGGCTACACCTTC. Amino acids: CASTQNTGNYGYTF.

This clone was seen more than once but under ten times. J is TRBJ1-5 and V is TRBV28; D unresolved. Germline CDR1 MDHEN, CDR2 SYDVKM. CDR3 size: 12 residues. V was pared by 6 bases and J by 8 bases, with 11 bases between. The CDR3 DNA reads as TGTGCCAGCAGCCGCGCCCAAGAGCCCCAGCATTTT. Translating gives CASSRAQEPQHF.

The chain links TRBV7-9 to TRBJ1-2; D call uncertain. Trimming took off 2 bases at V and 4 bases at J, with 11 bases between the two ends. The CDR3 spans 14 residues. Germline V gene data show CDR1 as SEHNR and CDR2 as FQNEAQ (reference sequence). The CDR3 loop reads CASSLKENGYGYTF. The CDR3 bases are TGTGCCAGCAGCTTAAAGGAGAATGGCTATGGCTACACCTTC.

This clone was detected only a few times. The chain has TRBV7-3 and TRBJ2-5, with D unresolved. Trimming took 0 bases from V and 3 from J, leaving 5 bases between them. Germline-derived CDR1 and CDR2 are SGHTA and FQGTGA. The length of the CDR3 is 13 residues. CDR3 protein: CASSLTKEETQYF. The CDR3 DNA reads TGTGCCAGCAGCTTAACCAAGGAAGAGACCCAGTACTTC.

The chain recombines TRBV28 with TRBJ1-1, with TRBD1 as a possible D gene (6 bases). Looked up from germline, CDR1 is MDHEN and CDR2 is SYDVKM. This CDR3 is 20 amino acids long. V dropped 2 bases and J dropped 3 bases, with 28 bases sitting between them. CDR3 nucleotides: TGTGCCAGCAGTTTAAGAGTAGGTAACAGGGTAGGGTTAAGGGACACTGAAGCTTTCTTT. This translates into CASSLRVGNRVGLRDTEAFF.

The chain combines TRBV5-4 with TRBJ2-7, with TRBD1 matching 7 bases. The CDR3 length is 15 residues. The germline gives CDR1 SGHNT, CDR2 YYREEE (reference sequence). With V trimmed by 0 bases and J by 4 bases, 7 bases remained unmatched. CDR3 sequence: CASSLGQGLGYEQYF. In DNA, the CDR3 is TGTGCCAGCAGCTTGGGACAGGGCCTCGGATACGAGCAGTACTTC.

The sample holds a few counts of this clone. The same CDR3 can be traced to other DNA sequences in this sample. The rearrangement links TRBV7-9 to TRBJ1-5; no firm D call. CDR3 size: 12 residues. The V end lost 5 bases, the J end lost 2 bases, and 4 bases lay between the germline ends. CDR1 SEHNR and CDR2 FQNEAQ come from the germline V gene (reference sequence). CDR3: CASSRGNQPQHF. The CDR3 DNA reads as TGTGCCAGCAGCCGTGGCAATCAGCCCCAGCATTTT.

The gene calls are TRBV6-1 and TRBJ2-7; D gene ambiguous. V was cut by 3 bases and J by 5 bases, with 17 bases left in between. The CDR3 totals 15 residues. The germline CDR1 and CDR2 sequences are MNHNS and SASEGT. The CDR3 region is CASSESPTLPDEQYF. In DNA form, the CDR3 reads TGTGCCAGCAGTGAGAGCCCCACTTTGCCCGACGAGCAGTACTTC.

The chain combines TRBV5-1 with TRBJ2-2; D uncertain. The V gene's germline CDR1 is SGHRS and CDR2 YFSETQ. Between the trimmed V and J ends, which lost 1 base and 0 bases, there was a span of 7 bases. The CDR3 runs to 15 residues. CDR3 sequence (DNA): TGCGCCAGCAGCTTGCCGGTCGCGAACACCGGGGAGCTGTTTTTT. This gives the protein CASSLPVANTGELFF.

This chain uses TRBV7-3 with TRBJ2-2; TRBD2 aligns across 8 bases. CDR3 size: 15 residues. V lost 5 bases and J lost 2; bases outside the gene matches: 4. Germline CDR1 SGHTA, CDR2 FQGTGA. The CDR3 DNA sequence: TGTGCCAGCAGCCCAAGCGGGGGCAACACCGGGGAGCTGTTTTTT. This codes for CASSPSGGNTGELFF.

The chain has TRBV18 and TRBJ1-3; D is uncertain. The V and J ends lost 7 bases and 1 base respectively, with 8 bases between them. The CDR3 length is 13 residues. Germline V gene lookup returns CDR1 KGHSH and CDR2 LQKENI. CDR3 in DNA: TGTGCCAGCTATCTCGGTTCTGGAAACACCATATATTTT. This gives the protein CASYLGSGNTIYF.

This rearrangement joins TRBV10-1 to TRBJ2-5; 12 bases agree with TRBD2. Trimming at V came to 6 bases and at J to 4 bases, leaving 6 bases not matched to a gene. The CDR3 consists of 15 residues. CDR1 is WNHNN and CDR2 is SYGVQD in the germline V gene (reference sequence). As DNA, the CDR3 is TGCGCCAGCAGCCGGACTAGCGGGAATTTAGAGACCCAGTACTTC. Protein: CASSRTSGNLETQYF.

The chain links TRBV6-5 to TRBJ2-7, with a possible D match to TRBD2 (6 bases). V was clipped by 5 bases and J by 5 bases, with 13 bases between them. The CDR3 is 13 amino acids. The germline CDR1 and CDR2 sequences are MNHEY and SVGAGI. The CDR3 nucleotides read TGTGCCAGCAGTCGGAGGGTGCGCGACGAGCAGTACTTC. It encodes CASSRRVRDEQYF.

The V call is TRBV4-1, the J call TRBJ2-5, with TRBD2 identical over 9 bases. The CDR3 sequence is 14 residues long. With V trimmed by 4 bases and J by 5 bases, 5 bases remained unmatched. Germline assignment: CDR1 MGHRA and CDR2 YSYEKL. In nucleotides, the CDR3 is TGCGCCAGCAGCCGTAGCGGGAGAGGGGAGACCCAGTACTTC. Translating it yields CASSRSGRGETQYF.